The clone carrying this TCR beta chain was found many times. Its target is unknown. This specimen comes from a study of T cells in Graves' hyperthyroidism and ophthalmopathy. The study, taken as a whole, reports: The model identified upcoming ophthalmopathy a median about 6.5 months ahead of onset.

Trimming took off 4 bases at V and 11 bases at J, with 20 bases between the two ends. Germline CDR1 and CDR2: MNHEY and SVGAGI. This CDR3 region has 14 residues. Amplification targeted TCR beta CDR3 regions from RNA transcripts. HTBI primers were used for first-round RT-PCR of the TCR CDR3. TCRdb re-analysed the multiplex PCR reads in MiXCR, keeping a single row per CDR3 protein. The sample shows roughly 300,000 distinct CDR3 sequences, less than 30% of them seen only once. The sample consisted of blood. The TCR comes from a man between 40 and 49 years old with Graves' hyperthyroidism that later progressed to Graves' ophthalmopathy. The chain uses TRBV6-5 and TRBJ1-1; D uncertain. CDR3 DNA sequence: TGTGCCAGCAGTTTCAGGCCCAGGCCTCCGCCCGCTTTCTTT. The encoded protein is CASSFRPRPPPAFF.